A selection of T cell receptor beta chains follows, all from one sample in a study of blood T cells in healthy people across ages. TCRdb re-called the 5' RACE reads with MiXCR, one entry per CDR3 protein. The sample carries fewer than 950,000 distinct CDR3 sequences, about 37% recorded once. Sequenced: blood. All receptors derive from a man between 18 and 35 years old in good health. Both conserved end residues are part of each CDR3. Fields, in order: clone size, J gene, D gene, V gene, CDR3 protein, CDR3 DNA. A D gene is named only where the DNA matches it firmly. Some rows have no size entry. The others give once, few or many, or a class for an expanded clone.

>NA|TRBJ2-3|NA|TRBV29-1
CSETKNTDTQYF
TGCAGCGAGACCAAGAACACAGATACGCAGTATTTT
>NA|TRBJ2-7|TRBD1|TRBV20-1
CSARDDRGPSYEQYF
TGCAGTGCTAGGGATGACAGGGGACCCTCCTACGAGCAGTACTTC
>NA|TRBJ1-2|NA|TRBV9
CASSDRDTKGGYTF
TGTGCCAGCAGCGACAGGGACACCAAGGGTGGCTACACCTTC
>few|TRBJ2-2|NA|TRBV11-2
CASSLSPADTGELFF
TGTGCCAGCAGCTTATCTCCGGCGGACACCGGGGAGCTGTTTTTT
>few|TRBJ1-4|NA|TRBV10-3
CAISAPRRVQNTATNEKLFF
TGTGCCATCAGTGCCCCCAGGAGAGTGCAAAATACGGCAACTAATGAAAAACTGTTTTTT
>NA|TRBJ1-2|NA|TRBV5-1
CASSPWTPNYGYTF
TGCGCCAGCAGCCCGTGGACACCTAACTATGGCTACACCTTC
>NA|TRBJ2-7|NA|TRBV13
CATASDRWDNEQYF
TGTGCCACAGCTTCCGACAGGTGGGACAATGAGCAGTACTTC
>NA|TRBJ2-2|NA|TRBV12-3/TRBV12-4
CASRTTANTGELFF
TGTGCCAGCAGAACGACAGCGAACACCGGGGAGCTGTTTTTT
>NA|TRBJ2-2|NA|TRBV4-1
CASSQVAYGAPNGGELFF
TGCGCCAGCAGCCAAGTGGCTTACGGGGCTCCAAATGGCGGGGAGCTGTTTTTT
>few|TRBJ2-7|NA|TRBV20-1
CSARNRDTSYEQYF
TGCAGTGCTAGAAATCGGGACACTTCCTACGAGCAGTACTTC
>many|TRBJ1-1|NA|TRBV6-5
CASSYDRNTEAFF
TGTGCCAGCAGCTACGACAGGAACACTGAAGCTTTCTTT
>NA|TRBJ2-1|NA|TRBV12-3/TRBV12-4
CASSFGPKNEQFF
TGTGCCAGCAGCTTCGGACCGAAGAATGAGCAGTTCTTC
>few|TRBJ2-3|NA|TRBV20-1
CSARGVSDTQYF
TGCAGTGCTAGGGGGGTGTCGGATACGCAGTATTTT
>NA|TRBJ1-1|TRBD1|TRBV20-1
CSAPPGTGGGMNTKAFF
TGCAGTGCTCCCCCCGGGACAGGGGGCGGGATGAACACTAAAGCTTTCTTT
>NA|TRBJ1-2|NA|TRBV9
CASSVSTGRNGYTF
TGTGCCAGCAGCGTAAGCACAGGCCGGAATGGCTACACCTTC
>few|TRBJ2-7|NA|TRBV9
CASSNSPYEQYF
TGTGCCAGCAGCAATAGCCCCTACGAGCAGTACTTC
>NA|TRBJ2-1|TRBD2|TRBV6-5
CASSHHGLGVEQFF
TGTGCCAGCAGTCACCACGGACTAGGGGTCGAGCAGTTCTTC
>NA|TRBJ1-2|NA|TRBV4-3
CASSQWSWGYGYTF
TGCGCCAGCAGCCAATGGAGTTGGGGCTATGGCTACACCTTC
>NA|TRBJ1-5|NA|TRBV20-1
CSARDFERGHQPQHF
TGCAGTGCTAGAGATTTCGAAAGAGGACATCAGCCCCAGCATTTT
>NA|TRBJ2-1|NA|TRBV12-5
CASGPPGGLEYKEQFF
TGTGCTAGTGGTCCCCCCGGGGGGCTCGAATACAAGGAGCAGTTCTTC
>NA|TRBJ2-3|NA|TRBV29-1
CSVVVGVSTDTQYF
TGCAGCGTTGTGGTCGGAGTAAGCACAGATACGCAGTATTTT
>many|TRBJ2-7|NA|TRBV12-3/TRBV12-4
CASSPDSREQYF
TGTGCCAGCTCCCCGGACAGTCGCGAGCAGTACTTC
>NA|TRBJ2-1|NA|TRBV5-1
CASTTDGYSYNEQFF
TGCGCCAGCACTACCGACGGCTACTCCTACAATGAGCAGTTCTTC
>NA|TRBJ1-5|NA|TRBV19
CASSIYRVWDRNQPQHF
TGTGCCAGTAGTATATATCGGGTGTGGGATCGCAATCAGCCCCAGCATTTT
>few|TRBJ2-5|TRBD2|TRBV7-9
CASSVTGLAEQETQYF
TGTGCCAGCAGCGTCACGGGACTAGCGGAACAAGAGACCCAGTACTTC
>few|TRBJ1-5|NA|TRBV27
CASKSVGGVNQPQHF
TGTGCCAGCAAATCTGTCGGGGGTGTCAATCAGCCCCAGCATTTT
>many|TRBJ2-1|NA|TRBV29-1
CSVIIAENVGDEQFF
TGCAGCGTCATTATAGCGGAAAACGTCGGGGATGAGCAGTTCTTC
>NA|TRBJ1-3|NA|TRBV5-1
CASSFGMENGNTIYF
TGCGCCAGCAGCTTCGGGATGGAGAATGGAAACACCATATATTTT